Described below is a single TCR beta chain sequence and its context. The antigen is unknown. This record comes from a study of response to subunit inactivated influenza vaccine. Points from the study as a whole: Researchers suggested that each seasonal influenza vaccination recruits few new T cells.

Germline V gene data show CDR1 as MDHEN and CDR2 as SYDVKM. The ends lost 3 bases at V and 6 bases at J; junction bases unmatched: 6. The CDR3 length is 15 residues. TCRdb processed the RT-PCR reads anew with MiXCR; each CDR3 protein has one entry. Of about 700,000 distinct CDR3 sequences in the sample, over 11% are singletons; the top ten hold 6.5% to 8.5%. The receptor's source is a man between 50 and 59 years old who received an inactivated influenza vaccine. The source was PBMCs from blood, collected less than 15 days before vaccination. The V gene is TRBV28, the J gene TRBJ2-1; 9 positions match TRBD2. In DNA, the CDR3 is TGTGCCAGCAGTTTTCTAGCGGGAACAGGCAATGAGCAGTTCTTC. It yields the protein CASSFLAGTGNEQFF.